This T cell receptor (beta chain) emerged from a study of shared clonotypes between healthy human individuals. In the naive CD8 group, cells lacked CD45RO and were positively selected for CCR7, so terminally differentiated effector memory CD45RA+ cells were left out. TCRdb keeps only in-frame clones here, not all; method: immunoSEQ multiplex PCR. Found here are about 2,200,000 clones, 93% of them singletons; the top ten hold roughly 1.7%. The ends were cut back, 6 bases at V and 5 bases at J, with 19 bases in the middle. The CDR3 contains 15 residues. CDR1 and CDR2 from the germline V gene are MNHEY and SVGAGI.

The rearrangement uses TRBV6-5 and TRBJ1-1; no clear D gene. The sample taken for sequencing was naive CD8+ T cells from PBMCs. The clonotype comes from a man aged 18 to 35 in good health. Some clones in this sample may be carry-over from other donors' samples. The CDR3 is CASSRDGDGSTEAFF. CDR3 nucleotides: TGTGCCAGCAGCCGCGACGGGGATGGGTCTACTGAAGCTTTCTTT.